The clone carrying this TCR beta chain has a single count. Its specificity is unknown. The sample holds other DNA sequences that translate to the same CDR3. Using immunoSEQ multiplex PCR, the repertoire was profiled, and TCRdb retains in-frame clones only, with some absent. Of roughly 270,000 clones listed, roughly 90% are singletons. V was clipped by 6 bases and J by 0 bases; unmatched bases: 6. The CDR3 runs 15 residues. CDR1 and CDR2 (germline): KGHSH, LQKENI. This entry comes from a study of cytomegalovirus exposure and HLA in healthy donors. At the level of the study: The approximately 130 validation repertoires and the 650 to 850 first-cohort repertoires shared a platform, a later analysis reported.

The study's findings and limits: The study labeled 170 or so TCR beta chains cytomegalovirus-associated. Usually a TCR sequence was rare, but some public TCRs were found in many donors. The tendency of first-cohort TCR clusters to co-occur in the roughly 110 validation repertoires was the finding of a later analysis.

The chain carries TRBV18 and TRBJ2-7; 9 nucleotides match TRBD1. The TCR originated in a woman between 18 and 29 years old in good health and CMV-seronegative. Source material: PBMCs. The DNA of the CDR3 is TGTGCCAGCTCCCCCGGACAGGGGAGCTCCTACGAGCAGTACTTC. Amino acid sequence: CASSPGQGSSYEQYF.